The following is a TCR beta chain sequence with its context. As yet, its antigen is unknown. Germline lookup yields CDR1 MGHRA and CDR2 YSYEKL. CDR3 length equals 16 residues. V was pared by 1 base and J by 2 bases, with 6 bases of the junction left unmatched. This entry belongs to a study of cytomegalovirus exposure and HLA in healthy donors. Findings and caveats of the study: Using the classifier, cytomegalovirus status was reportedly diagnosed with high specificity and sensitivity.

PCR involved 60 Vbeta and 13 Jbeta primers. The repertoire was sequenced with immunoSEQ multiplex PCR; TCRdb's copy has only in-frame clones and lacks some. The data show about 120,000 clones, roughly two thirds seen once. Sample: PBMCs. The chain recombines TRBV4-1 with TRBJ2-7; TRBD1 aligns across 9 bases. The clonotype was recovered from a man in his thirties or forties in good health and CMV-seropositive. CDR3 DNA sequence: TGCGCCAGCAGCCAAGGGACAGGGGTTCTCCCCTACGAGCAGTACTTC. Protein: CASSQGTGVLPYEQYF.